The 13 T cell receptor beta chains below come from one sample, sequenced in a study of T cell responses to AZD1222 COVID-19 vaccine. TCRdb keeps only in-frame clones here, not all; method: immunoSEQ multiplex PCR. In the table there are more than 100,000 clones, about 92% of which are singletons. The material sequenced was peripheral blood, taken 28 days after the second AZD1222 dose. The source of these receptors is an adult who received the AZD1222 COVID-19 vaccine.

J is TRBJ1-5 and V is TRBV2; maybe TRBD1 (6 bases). Looked up from germline, CDR1 is SNHLY and CDR2 is FYNNEI. This CDR3 is built from 15 residues. V lost 3 bases to trimming and J lost 6 bases, with 15 bases between them. DNA for the CDR3: TGTGCCAGCAGTGACGAGGCAGGGGCAACTCAGCCCCAGCATTTT. Translation gives CASSDEAGATQPQHF.

The rearrangement joins TRBV5-6 to TRBJ1-2; no definite D call. CDR3 size: 13 residues. Germline lookup yields CDR1 SGHDT and CDR2 YYEEEE. Between the trimmed V and J ends, which lost 1 base and 7 bases, there was a span of 11 bases. CDR3 sequence reads: CASSLRGYGGYTF. As DNA, the CDR3 is TGTGCCAGCAGCTTGCGTGGTTACGGTGGCTACACCTTC.

The gene calls are TRBV5-4 and TRBJ2-3, with 11 bases that match TRBD2. V was pared by 0 bases and J by 7 bases, with 13 bases of the junction left unmatched. Looked up from germline, CDR1 is SGHNT and CDR2 is YYREEE (reference sequence). This CDR3 is 18 amino acids long. This CDR3 reads CASSLVLAGGPAENTQYF. CDR3 bases: TGTGCCAGCAGCTTGGTCCTAGCGGGGGGCCCCGCGGAGAATACGCAGTATTTT. Filled out from reference TRBV5-4 and TRBJ2-3, the complete variable domain reads ETGVTQSPTHLIKTRGQQVTLRCSSQSGHNTVSWYQQALGQGPQFIFQYYREEENGRGNFPPRFSGLQFPNYSSELNVNALELDDSALYLCASSLVLAGGPAENTQYFGPGTRLTVL.

The chain has TRBV7-3 and TRBJ2-3, with a tentative D call TRBD2 (6 bases). The CDR3 covers 14 residues. Germline values: CDR1 SGHTA, CDR2 FQGTGA. Trimming pared 4 bases from V and 0 bases from J, leaving 8 bases between. CDR3 nucleotide sequence: TGTGCCAGCAGCTCTAGCGCTAGCACAGATACGCAGTATTTT. Encoded protein: CASSSSASTDTQYF. Combining the CDR3 with reference TRBV7-3 and TRBJ2-3 gives the whole variable domain GAGVSQTPSNKVTEKGKYVELRCDPISGHTALYWYRQSLGQGPEFLIYFQGTGAADDSGLPNDRFFAVRPEGSVSTLKIQRTERGDSAVYLCASSSSASTDTQYFGPGTRLTVL.

J is TRBJ1-4 and V is TRBV5-1, with TRBD1 identical over 9 bases. The CDR3 runs to 14 residues. V lost 2 bases to trimming and J lost 8 bases; unmatched junction nucleotides: 4. Germline V gene sequence: CDR1 SGHRS, CDR2 YFSETQ. The CDR3 sequence: CASSLGQGMEKLFF. The CDR3 DNA reads TGCGCCAGCAGCTTAGGACAGGGGATGGAAAAACTGTTTTTT.

This clone was seen only once. Other DNA sequences in the sample encode the same CDR3. The chain combines TRBV3-1 (or the pseudogene TRBV3-2) with TRBJ1-5; possibly TRBD1 for D (5 bases). From germline, CDR1 is LGHDT and CDR2 YNNKEL (reference sequence). This CDR3 is 13 amino acids long. Trimming left V 0 bases short and J 6 bases short, with 6 bases between. Here the CDR3 DNA reads TGTGCCAGCAGCCAAGAGGGGGGTCAGCCCCAGCATTTT. It encodes CASSQEGGQPQHF.

The chain couples TRBV10-3 to TRBJ2-1; 11 nucleotides agree with TRBD2. Germline loops: CDR1 ENHRY, CDR2 SYGVKD. CDR3 length: 14 residues. The ends lost 3 bases at V and 6 bases at J; junction bases unmatched: 1. CDR3 protein: CAISDSGRANEQFF. In DNA form, the CDR3 reads TGTGCCATCAGTGATAGCGGGAGGGCCAATGAGCAGTTCTTC.

V is TRBV6-1 and J is TRBJ1-5; D is ambiguous. Germline loops: CDR1 MNHNS, CDR2 SASEGT. Deletions cut 4 bases from V and 0 bases from J, with 13 bases between. The CDR3 length is 16 residues. The CDR3, as DNA: TGTGCCAGCAGTGTTTTCGACAACTATAGCAATCAGCCCCAGCATTTT. The encoded protein is CASSVFDNYSNQPQHF.

The chain couples TRBV5-4 to TRBJ1-2; D is unresolved. Germline CDR1 is SGHNT and CDR2 is YYREEE (reference sequence). This CDR3 comprises 11 residues. The germline V and J ends were trimmed by 1 base and 6 bases, with 4 bases remaining between them. CDR3 nucleotides: TGTGCCAGCAGCTTGACAGATGGCTACACCTTC. This sequence encodes CASSLTDGYTF.

The chain couples TRBV10-3 to TRBJ1-2; 8 bases map to TRBD1. Germline V CDR1 and CDR2: ENHRY, SYGVKD. V dropped 6 bases and J dropped 8; count of bases not matched to a gene: 5. The CDR3 spans 12 residues. The CDR3 here is CAISPDRAGYTF. As DNA, the CDR3 is TGTGCCATCAGCCCGGACAGGGCCGGCTACACCTTC.

CDR3 sequence reads: CASSLAAGGETQYF. In nucleotides, the CDR3 is TGTGCCAGCAGCTTAGCGGCGGGGGGAGAGACCCAGTACTTC. The chain is built from TRBV7-8 and TRBJ2-5; 8 bases are shared with TRBD2. The CDR3 loop spans 14 amino acids. V dropped 0 bases and J dropped 4; count of bases not matched to a gene: 1. Germline V lookup: CDR1 SGHVS, CDR2 FQNEAQ.

This sequence joins TRBV7-2 and TRBJ1-1; a weak D match, TRBD1 (5 bases). CDR1 is SGHTA and CDR2 is FQGNSA in the germline V gene. CDR3 size: 15 residues. V was shortened by 1 base and J by 1 base, with 10 bases between the two germline ends. The CDR3 bases are TGTGCCAGCAGCTTAGTAGGAGGGGAGAACACTGAAGCTTTCTTT. The encoded protein is CASSLVGGENTEAFF. The variable domain in full, with the rest retrieved from reference TRBV7-2 and TRBJ1-1, is GAGVSQSPSNKVTEKGKDVELRCDPISGHTALYWYRQSLGQGLEFLIYFQGNSAPDKSGLPSDRFSAERTGGSVSTLTIQRTQQEDSAVYLCASSLVGGENTEAFFGQGTRLTVV.

The chain is built from TRBV18 and TRBJ1-4; D call uncertain. Between the trimmed V and J ends, which lost 0 bases and 4 bases, there was a span of 12 bases. The germline gives CDR1 KGHSH, CDR2 LQKENI. The length of the CDR3 is 16 residues. Here the CDR3 reads CASSPPSMGNNEKLFF. CDR3 DNA: TGTGCCAGCTCACCACCGAGTATGGGGAATAATGAAAAACTGTTTTTT.